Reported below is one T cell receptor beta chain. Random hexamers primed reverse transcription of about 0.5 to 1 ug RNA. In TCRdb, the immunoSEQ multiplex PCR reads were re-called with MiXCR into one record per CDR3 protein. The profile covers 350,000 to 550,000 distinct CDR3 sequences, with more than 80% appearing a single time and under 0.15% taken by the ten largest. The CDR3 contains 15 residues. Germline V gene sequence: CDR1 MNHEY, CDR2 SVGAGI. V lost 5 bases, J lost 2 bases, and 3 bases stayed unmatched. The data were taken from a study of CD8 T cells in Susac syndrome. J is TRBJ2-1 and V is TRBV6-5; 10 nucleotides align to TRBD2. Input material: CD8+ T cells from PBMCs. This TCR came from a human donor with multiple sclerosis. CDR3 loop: CASSPSGRAYNEQFF. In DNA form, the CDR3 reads TGTGCCAGCAGTCCCAGCGGGAGGGCCTACAATGAGCAGTTCTTC.